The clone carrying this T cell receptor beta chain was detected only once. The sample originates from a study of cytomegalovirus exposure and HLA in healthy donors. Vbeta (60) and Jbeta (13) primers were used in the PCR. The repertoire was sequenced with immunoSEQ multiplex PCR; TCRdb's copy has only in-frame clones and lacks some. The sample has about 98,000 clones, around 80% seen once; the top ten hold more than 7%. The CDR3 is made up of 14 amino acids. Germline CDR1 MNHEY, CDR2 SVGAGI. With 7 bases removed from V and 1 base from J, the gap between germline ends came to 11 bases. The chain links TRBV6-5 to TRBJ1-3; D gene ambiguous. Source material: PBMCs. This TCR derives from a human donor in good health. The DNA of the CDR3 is TGTGCCAGCACCTACTCTCGGTCTGGAAACACCATATATTTT. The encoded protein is CASTYSRSGNTIYF.